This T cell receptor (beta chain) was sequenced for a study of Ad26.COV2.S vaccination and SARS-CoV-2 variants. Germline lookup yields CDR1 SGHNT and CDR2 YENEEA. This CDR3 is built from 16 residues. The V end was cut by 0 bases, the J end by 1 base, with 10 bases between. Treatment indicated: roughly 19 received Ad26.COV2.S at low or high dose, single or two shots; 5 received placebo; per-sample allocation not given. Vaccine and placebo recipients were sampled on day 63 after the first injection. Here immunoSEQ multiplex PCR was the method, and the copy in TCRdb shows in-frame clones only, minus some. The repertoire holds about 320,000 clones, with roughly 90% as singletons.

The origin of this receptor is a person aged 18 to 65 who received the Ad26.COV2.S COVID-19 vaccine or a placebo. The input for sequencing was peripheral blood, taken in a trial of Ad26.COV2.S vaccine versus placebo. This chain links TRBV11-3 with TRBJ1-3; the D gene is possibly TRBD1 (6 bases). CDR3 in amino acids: CASSLEGRGSGNTIYF. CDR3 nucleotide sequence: TGTGCCAGCAGCTTAGAGGGCAGGGGTTCTGGAAACACCATATATTTT.